This entry describes one TCR beta chain. V lost 2 bases and J 0 bases, leaving 11 bases between the germline ends. The germline V gene has CDR1 KGHSH and CDR2 LQKENI. The CDR3 has 16 amino acids. Generated by immunoSEQ multiplex PCR, the TCRdb table keeps only in-frame clones and is missing some. Of 150,000 to 200,000 clones listed, about 81% were seen once; the top ten hold 9.5% to 12%. The data were obtained in a study of blood T cell repertoires in COVID-19. This chain uses TRBV18 with TRBJ1-5; maybe TRBD1 (5 bases). The origin of this receptor is a man aged 60 to 69 with active or convalescent COVID-19. The source material was peripheral blood. CDR3 protein: CASSPGGEPSNQPQHF. The DNA for the CDR3 is TGTGCCAGCTCACCAGGGGGGGAGCCTAGCAATCAGCCCCAGCATTTT.